This T cell receptor beta chain appears in the sequencing data of a study of shared clonotypes between healthy human individuals. Study in general: Three plates were used per donor for CD4 naive, three for CD4 memory, two for CD8 naive and one for CD8 memory.

Repertoires were generated with immunoSEQ multiplex PCR, while TCRdb's copy carries only in-frame clones and drops some. The sample lists some 2,100,000 clones; approximately 94% were seen once. With regard to this clone: Its antigen is still unknown.

Study-level results: Donor clonotype sharing was expected to depend on sequencing depth. Sharing across four donors was highest in naive CD4 (roughly 5%) and lowest in memory CD8 (roughly 0.4%).

CDR1 is SGHTA and CDR2 is FQGNSA in the germline V gene. Trimming shortened V by 4 bases and J by 5 bases, and 15 bases separated the two germline ends. The CDR3 runs 14 residues. A split of CD4+ cells into CD45RA+ naive and CD45RA-negative memory subsets was performed. This receptor was identified in a man between 18 and 35 years old in good health. This chain uses TRBV7-2 with TRBJ2-7; tentative D call: TRBD1 (6 bases). The sequenced sample was naive CD4+ T cells sorted from blood. Subset given: CD45RA+ positively selected. The CDR3 here is CASSSGTRPDEQYF. The CDR3 nucleotides are TGTGCCAGCAGCTCGGGGACAAGACCCGACGAGCAGTACTTC.